The 30 T cell receptor beta chains presented below share a single source sample, sequenced in a study of cytomegalovirus exposure and HLA in healthy donors. The PCR was carried out with 60 Vbeta primers and 13 Jbeta primers. Sequenced by immunoSEQ multiplex PCR; TCRdb stores in-frame clones only, minus some. Of roughly 180,000 clones detected, roughly 80% appear once; the ten largest clones hold around 4.8%. Sequenced material: PBMCs. The origin of the receptors is a man aged 18 to 30 in good health and CMV-seronegative.

This clone was recorded a few times. Sequence at one end of the junction differs from germline and may be a read error. The V gene is TRBV13, the J gene TRBJ1-2, with a possible D match to TRBD1 (5 bases). CDR1 PRHDT and CDR2 FYEKMQ come from the germline V gene (reference sequence). The CDR3 runs to 12 residues. CDR3 bases: TGTGCCAGCAGCTTAGGAGCAGGGCTGGACGCCTTC. It codes for CASSLGAGLDAF.

The V gene is TRBV5-6, the J gene TRBJ2-1; the match to TRBD2 covers 10 bases. Germline CDR1 is SGHDT and CDR2 is YYEEEE. Germline trimming cut 4 bases from V and 0 bases from J; bases unmatched to any gene: 1. This CDR3 has 15 amino acids. CDR3: CASSLAGDSYNEQFF. The CDR3 DNA reads TGTGCCAGCAGCCTAGCGGGGGACTCCTACAATGAGCAGTTCTTC.

This rearrangement joins TRBV6-1 to TRBJ2-1; TRBD2 matches at 12 bases. Germline V CDR1 and CDR2: MNHNS, SASEGT. Trimming at V came to 4 bases and at J to 4 bases, leaving 8 bases not matched to a gene. This CDR3 region has 17 residues. CDR3 sequence: CASSARTSGIEYNEQFF. The CDR3 bases are TGTGCCAGCAGTGCAAGGACTAGCGGGATAGAATACAATGAGCAGTTCTTC.

This rearrangement joins TRBV4-3 to TRBJ2-3, with 11 bases that match TRBD2. Germline lookup yields CDR1 LGHNA and CDR2 YSLEER. The CDR3 is 17 amino acids. Unmatched junction bases numbered 13, after V lost 6 bases and J lost 5 bases. DNA for the CDR3: TGCGCCAGCAGTGACGCAGACATAGCGGGAGGGCAAGATACGCAGTATTTT. Translated: CASSDADIAGGQDTQYF.

The chain employs TRBV11-2 and TRBJ2-7, with 7 bases fitting TRBD1. With 4 bases clipped from V and 6 bases from J, the junction kept 15 bases outside the gene matches. The length of the CDR3 is 16 residues. The germline gives CDR1 SGHAT, CDR2 FQNNGV. This CDR3 is CASSSSTRDRSREQYF. DNA of the CDR3: TGTGCCAGCAGCTCCTCCACCCGGGACAGATCCCGCGAGCAGTACTTC.

The rearrangement uses TRBV19 and TRBJ2-3, with a weak D call TRBD2 (5 bases). Trimming removed 7 bases at V and 0 bases at J, with 14 bases between. This CDR3 spans 15 amino acids. Germline CDR1 is LNHDA and CDR2 is SQIVND (reference sequence). The CDR3 bases are TGTGCCAGTAAGAAGGCGGGTTGGAGCACAGATACGCAGTATTTT. As protein: CASKKAGWSTDTQYF. Based on the CDR3 plus reference TRBV19 and TRBJ2-3, the full variable domain is DGGITQSPKYLFRKEGQNVTLSCEQNLNHDAMYWYRQDPGQGLRLIYYSQIVNDFQKGDIAEGYSVSREKKESFPLTVTSAQKNPTAFYLCASKKAGWSTDTQYFGPGTRLTVL.

The chain carries TRBV19 and TRBJ1-2; tentative D call: TRBD1 (5 bases). There are 12 residues in the CDR3. V gave up 4 bases and J gave up 5 bases, with 8 bases separating them. Germline CDR1 is LNHDA and CDR2 is SQIVND (reference sequence). CDR3 DNA: TGTGCCAGTAGTAAGACAGCGTATGGCTACACCTTC. As protein: CASSKTAYGYTF.

The chain combines TRBV18 with TRBJ2-5, with TRBD2 matching 10 bases. The V segment lost 9 bases and the J segment 1 base; nucleotides outside the gene matches: 2. Per the germline V gene, CDR1 is KGHSH and CDR2 is LQKENI. CDR3 length: 13 residues. The CDR3 DNA reads TGTGCCAGTACTAGCGGGATCCAAGAGACCCAGTACTTC. Translation: CASTSGIQETQYF.

The chain is built from TRBV7-8 and TRBJ1-5, with D possibly TRBD1 on 6 matching bases. Between the trimmed V and J ends, which lost 2 bases and 2 bases, there was a span of 13 bases. CDR3 length: 16 amino acids. Looked up from germline, CDR1 is SGHVS and CDR2 is FQNEAQ. In DNA form, the CDR3 reads TGTGCCAGCAGCTTAACATCACAGGGTGGCAATCAGCCCCAGCATTTT. This gives the protein CASSLTSQGGNQPQHF.

The V call is TRBV6-1, the J call TRBJ2-7; weak D call: TRBD2 (5 bases). The CDR3 is 14 amino acids. Germline V gene data show CDR1 as MNHNS and CDR2 as SASEGT. V was shortened by 6 bases and J by 6 bases, with 18 bases between the two germline ends. CDR3 residues: CASRGVERYGEQYF. The CDR3 DNA follows: TGTGCCAGCAGGGGAGTGGAAAGATATGGCGAGCAGTACTTC.

The genes are TRBV9 and TRBJ2-3, with D possibly TRBD2 on 5 matching bases. V was cut by 5 bases and J by 3 bases, with 16 bases left in between. From germline, CDR1 is SGDLS and CDR2 YYNGEE. The CDR3 runs 15 residues. DNA for the CDR3: TGTGCCAGCAGTCCTCAGGTGGAGGCAACAGATACGCAGTATTTT. This encodes CASSPQVEATDTQYF.

The chain combines TRBV11-1 with TRBJ2-7, with 9 bases aligning to TRBD1. The V segment lost 5 bases and the J segment 3 bases; nucleotides outside the gene matches: 5. The CDR3 consists of 14 residues. Germline CDR1 SGHAT, CDR2 FQDESV (reference sequence). The CDR3 reads CASSPRDRDYEQYF. CDR3 nucleotides: TGTGCCAGCAGCCCGAGGGACAGGGACTACGAGCAGTACTTC.

The chain couples TRBV18 to TRBJ1-5; 12 bases line up with TRBD1. The CDR3 loop spans 18 amino acids. V shed 2 bases and J 1 base; nucleotides not matched to a gene: 6. Germline CDR1 and CDR2: KGHSH and LQKENI. The chain's CDR3 is CASSPGDRGLRSNQPQHF. CDR3 DNA: TGTGCCAGCTCACCAGGGGACAGGGGGCTGAGAAGCAATCAGCCCCAGCATTTT.

CDR3: CASSPGVGTKPYEQYF. DNA for the CDR3: TGTGCCAGCAGCCCAGGGGTGGGCACTAAACCCTACGAGCAGTACTTC. The chain uses TRBV11-2 and TRBJ2-7, with D possibly being TRBD1 (6 bases). The length of the CDR3 is 16 residues. CDR1 is SGHAT and CDR2 is FQNNGV in the germline V gene. Between the trimmed V and J ends, which lost 5 bases and 2 bases, there was a span of 19 bases.

The chain combines TRBV6-1 with TRBJ2-3; 8 positions agree with TRBD2. Germline assignment: CDR1 MNHNS and CDR2 SASEGT. The CDR3 length is 17 residues. V dropped 2 bases and J dropped 2; count of bases not matched to a gene: 9. The CDR3 nucleotides read TGTGCCAGCAGTGAACTTACGGGAGGGCCCCCCACAGATACGCAGTATTTT. Amino acids: CASSELTGGPPTDTQYF.

The chain recombines TRBV27 with TRBJ1-1, with D perhaps matching TRBD1 (5 bases). The V gene lost 8 bases and the J gene lost 3 bases, with 13 bases spanning the gap. CDR1 and CDR2 (germline): MNHEY, SMNVEV (reference sequence). This CDR3 has 13 residues. CDR3: CASGWLGHTEAFF. CDR3 sequence (DNA): TGTGCCAGCGGATGGCTGGGGCACACTGAAGCTTTCTTT.

CDR3 sequence (DNA): TGCGCCACAAGACTAGCGGAGAACACCGGGGAGCTGTTTTTT. Translation: CATRLAENTGELFF. The rearrangement joins TRBV4-1 to TRBJ2-2; 9 nucleotides line up with TRBD2. After removal of 10 bases from V and 1 base from J, the junction contained 4 bases not matched to a gene. In germline, CDR1 is MGHRA, CDR2 YSYEKL. This CDR3 comprises 14 residues.

The chain recombines TRBV29-1 with TRBJ2-2, with D perhaps matching TRBD1 (7 bases). V gave up 3 bases and J gave up 6 bases, with 11 bases separating them. Germline CDR1 is SQVTM and CDR2 is ANQGSEA. The CDR3 covers 13 residues. CDR3: CSVDPGGPGELFF. The CDR3 DNA reads TGCAGCGTTGACCCAGGGGGGCCCGGGGAGCTGTTTTTT.

The chain employs TRBV4-1 and TRBJ1-2; 7 bases line up with TRBD1. The CDR3 totals 14 residues. V trimming: 1 base; J trimming: 4 bases; junction bases outside the gene matches: 3. Germline V lookup: CDR1 MGHRA, CDR2 YSYEKL. The CDR3 region has the DNA TGCGCCAGCAGCCAAGGACAGGGTGCCTATGGCTACACCTTC. This gives the protein CASSQGQGAYGYTF.

The chain has TRBV19 and TRBJ1-2, with a weak D call TRBD1 (6 bases). Germline lookup yields CDR1 LNHDA and CDR2 SQIVND (reference sequence). This CDR3 comprises 13 residues. V was pared by 7 bases and J by 6 bases, with 15 bases between. CDR3 in DNA: TGTGCCAGTATGACTCTGGACAGCCATGGCTACACCTTC. Translation gives CASMTLDSHGYTF.

V and J are TRBV11-3 and TRBJ1-3, with D uncertain. The V end lost 8 bases, the J end lost 0 bases, and 17 bases lay between the germline ends. The CDR3 is 16 amino acids. The V gene's germline CDR1 is SGHNT and CDR2 YENEEA. CDR3 protein: CASGQLLPPSGNTIYF. CDR3 DNA sequence: TGTGCCAGCGGCCAATTGTTGCCGCCCTCTGGAAACACCATATATTTT.

The V and J genes are TRBV7-6 and TRBJ1-1, with 7 bases matching TRBD1. In germline, CDR1 is SGHVS, CDR2 FNYEAQ. This CDR3 contains 15 residues. The ends lost 3 bases at V and 4 bases at J; junction bases unmatched: 8. The CDR3 DNA follows: TGTGCCAGCAGCTTGAGGGGGCGAGGCCTCACTGAAGCTTTCTTT. Protein product: CASSLRGRGLTEAFF. Looking up the rest from reference TRBV7-6 and TRBJ1-1 gives the full variable domain: GAGVSQSPRYKVTKRGQDVALRCDPISGHVSLYWYRQALGQGPEFLTYFNYEAQQDKSGLPNDRFSAERPEGSISTLTIQRTEQRDSAMYRCASSLRGRGLTEAFFGQGTRLTVV.

V and J are TRBV7-9 and TRBJ2-3, with 8 bases that match TRBD2. The CDR3 length is 15 residues. Germline CDR1 reads SEHNR; CDR2 reads FQNEAQ (reference sequence). V dropped 1 base and J dropped 4; count of bases not matched to a gene: 4. The CDR3 protein is CASSLVTSGSDTQYF. The CDR3, as DNA: TGTGCCAGCAGCTTAGTAACTAGCGGCTCAGATACGCAGTATTTT.

The genes are TRBV7-2 and TRBJ2-7; possibly TRBD1 for D (7 bases). Germline V gives CDR1 SGHTA, CDR2 FQGNSA. The CDR3 spans 13 residues. The V gene lost 5 bases and the J gene lost 7 bases, with 15 bases spanning the gap. The CDR3 coding sequence is TGTGCCAGCAGCCTCGTGACAGGGAGGGAGCAGTACTTC. Protein sequence: CASSLVTGREQYF.

There are a few counts of this clone. The V and J genes are TRBV19 and TRBJ1-4; a weak D match, TRBD1 (5 bases). CDR3 length: 13 amino acids. V gave up 8 bases and J gave up 7 bases, with 14 bases separating them. Germline CDR1 is LNHDA and CDR2 is SQIVND (reference sequence). The CDR3 protein is CASGDSLFEKLFF. The CDR3 coding sequence is TGTGCCAGTGGAGACAGCCTTTTTGAAAAACTGTTTTTT. Looking up the rest from reference TRBV19 and TRBJ1-4 gives the full variable domain: DGGITQSPKYLFRKEGQNVTLSCEQNLNHDAMYWYRQDPGQGLRLIYYSQIVNDFQKGDIAEGYSVSREKKESFPLTVTSAQKNPTAFYLCASGDSLFEKLFFGSGTQLSVL.

The chain employs TRBV7-9 and TRBJ1-2; D might be TRBD1 (5 bases). The V end was cut by 1 base, the J end by 2 bases, with 8 bases between. The CDR3 is made up of 14 amino acids. Per germline, CDR1 SEHNR and CDR2 FQNEAQ (reference sequence). CDR3 sequence reads: CASSLVPGNYGYTF. CDR3 DNA: TGTGCCAGCAGCTTAGTTCCAGGGAACTATGGCTACACCTTC. Full variable domain (rest looked up from reference TRBV7-9 and TRBJ1-2): DTGVSQNPRHKITKRGQNVTFRCDPISEHNRLYWYRQTLGQGPEFLTYFQNEAQLEKSRLLSDRFSAERPKGSFSTLEIQRTEQGDSAMYLCASSLVPGNYGYTFGSGTRLTVV.

The rearrangement uses TRBV29-1 and TRBJ1-1; no reliable D call. The V gene's germline CDR1 is SQVTM and CDR2 ANQGSEA. The CDR3 contains 11 residues. The V and J ends lost 8 bases and 0 bases respectively, with 7 bases between them. CDR3 DNA sequence: TGCAGCTCCACATTGAACACTGAAGCTTTCTTT. Encoded protein: CSSTLNTEAFF. Based on the CDR3 plus reference TRBV29-1 and TRBJ1-1, the full variable domain is SAVISQKPSRDICQRGTSLTIQCQVDSQVTMMFWYRQQPGQSLTLIATANQGSEATYESGFVIDKFPISRPNLTFSTLTVSNMSPEDSSIYLCSSTLNTEAFFGQGTRLTVV.

In its sample, this clone was seen a few times. The chain couples TRBV27 to TRBJ2-7; 12 nucleotides match TRBD1. Germline V gene sequence: CDR1 MNHEY, CDR2 SMNVEV (reference sequence). The CDR3 has 18 amino acids. V was clipped by 3 bases and J by 4 bases; unmatched bases: 13. CDR3 bases: TGTGCCAGCAGTTTCTCCCCACCCGGGACAGGGGGCGCATACGAGCAGTACTTC. It specifies CASSFSPPGTGGAYEQYF.

This clone occurred a few times. V and J are TRBV6-5 and TRBJ1-4; 9 bases agree with TRBD1. Germline V gives CDR1 MNHEY, CDR2 SVGAGI. V lost 6 bases to trimming and J lost 8 bases; unmatched junction nucleotides: 10. This CDR3 comprises 15 residues. The CDR3 region has the DNA TGTGCCAGCAGACGACACAGGGGGCAGGCGGAAAAACTGTTTTTT. Protein product: CASRRHRGQAEKLFF.

This chain uses TRBV10-3 with TRBJ2-5, with a tentative D call TRBD2 (7 bases). V shed 10 bases and J shed 4 bases, with 25 bases lying between them. Looked up from germline, CDR1 is ENHRY and CDR2 is SYGVKD. CDR3 size: 16 residues. The CDR3 bases are TGTGCCACCAACTCCCCTGGGGGCGGGAGCGCAGAGACCCAGTACTTC. Its translation is CATNSPGGGSAETQYF.